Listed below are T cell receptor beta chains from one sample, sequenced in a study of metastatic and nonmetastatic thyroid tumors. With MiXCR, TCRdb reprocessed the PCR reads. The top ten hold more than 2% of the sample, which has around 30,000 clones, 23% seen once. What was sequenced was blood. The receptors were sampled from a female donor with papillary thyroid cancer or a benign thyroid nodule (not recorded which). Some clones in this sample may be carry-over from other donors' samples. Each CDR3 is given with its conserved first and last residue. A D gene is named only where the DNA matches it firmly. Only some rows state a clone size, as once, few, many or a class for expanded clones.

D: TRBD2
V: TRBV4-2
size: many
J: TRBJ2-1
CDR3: CASSQDDSSGGVYNEQFF
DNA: TGTGCCAGCAGCCAAGATGACTCGTCGGGGGGGGTATACAATGAGCAGTTCTTC

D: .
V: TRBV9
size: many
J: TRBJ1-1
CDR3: CASSYGTWNTEAFF
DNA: TGTGCCAGCAGCTACGGGACATGGAACACTGAAGCTTTCTTT

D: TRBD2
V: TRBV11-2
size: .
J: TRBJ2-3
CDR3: CASRHTSGTPPSTDTQYF
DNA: TGTGCCAGCAGGCATACTAGCGGGACACCTCCTAGCACAGATACGCAGTATTTT

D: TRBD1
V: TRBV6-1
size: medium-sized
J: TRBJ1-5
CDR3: CASSPLAGTGGAAGHF
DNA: TGTGCCAGCAGTCCACTTGCCGGGACAGGGGGCGCCGCTGGGCATTTT

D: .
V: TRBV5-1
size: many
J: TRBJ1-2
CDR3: CASSFVGSTDGNYGYTF
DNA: TGCGCCAGCAGCTTTGTAGGGAGCACGGACGGGAACTATGGCTACACCTTC

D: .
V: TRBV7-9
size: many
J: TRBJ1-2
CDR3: CASSLVRGAAYGYTF
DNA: TGTGCCAGCAGCTTAGTTCGGGGGGCGGCCTATGGCTACACCTTC

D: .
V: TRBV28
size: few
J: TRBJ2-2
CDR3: CASSLFRGNTGELFF
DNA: TGTGCCAGCAGTTTATTCCGTGGGAACACCGGGGAGCTGTTTTTT

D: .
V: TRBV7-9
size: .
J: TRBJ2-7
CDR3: CASTVTASYEQYF
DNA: TGTGCCAGCACCGTGACAGCATCCTACGAGCAGTACTTC

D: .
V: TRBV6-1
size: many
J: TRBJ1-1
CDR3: CAGGVKFRVGTEAFF
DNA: TGTGCCGGAGGGGTAAAATTTAGGGTAGGTACTGAAGCTTTCTTT

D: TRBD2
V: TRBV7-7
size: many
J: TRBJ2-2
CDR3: CASSSGTSGFGELFF
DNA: TGTGCTAGCAGCTCCGGGACTAGCGGGTTCGGGGAGCTGTTTTTT

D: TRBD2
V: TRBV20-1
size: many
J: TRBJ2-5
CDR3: CSASSGGGTSETQYF
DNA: TGCAGTGCTAGCTCGGGAGGCGGGACCTCAGAGACCCAGTACTTC

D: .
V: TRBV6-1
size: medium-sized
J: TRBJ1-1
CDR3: CASSEVFRGTEAFF
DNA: TGTGCCAGCAGTGAAGTTTTCAGGGGAACTGAAGCTTTCTTT

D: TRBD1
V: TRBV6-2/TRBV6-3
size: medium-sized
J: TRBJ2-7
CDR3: CASSYRTGGNEQYF
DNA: TGTGCCAGCAGTTACCGGACAGGCGGTAACGAGCAGTACTTC

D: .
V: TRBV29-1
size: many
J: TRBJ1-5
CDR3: CSVALGIGQPQHF
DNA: TGCAGCGTTGCGTTGGGTATAGGTCAGCCCCAGCATTTT

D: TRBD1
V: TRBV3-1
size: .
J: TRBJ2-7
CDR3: CPSSQYGTVSYEQYF
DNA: TGTCCCAGCAGTCAATACGGGACAGTCTCCTACGAGCAGTACTTC

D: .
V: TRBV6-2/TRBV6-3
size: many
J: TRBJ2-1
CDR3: CASSWTGQINEQFF
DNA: TGTGCCAGCAGTTGGACCGGACAGATCAATGAGCAGTTCTTC

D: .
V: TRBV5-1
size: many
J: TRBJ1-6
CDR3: CASSLFGGSSNSPLHF
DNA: TGCGCCAGCAGCTTGTTCGGGGGGAGCAGTAATTCACCCCTCCACTTT

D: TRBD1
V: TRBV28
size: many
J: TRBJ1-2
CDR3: CASSRDRGLGGYGYTF
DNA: TGTGCCAGCAGCCGGGACAGGGGGCTCGGAGGCTATGGCTACACCTTC

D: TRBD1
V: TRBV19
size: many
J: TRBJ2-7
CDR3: CASSLSTGFHEQYF
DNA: TGTGCCAGTAGTCTATCGACAGGGTTCCACGAGCAGTACTTC

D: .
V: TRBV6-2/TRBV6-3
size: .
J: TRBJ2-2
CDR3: CASSYSRQGPQGCANTGELFF
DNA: TGTGCCAGCAGTTACTCGCGCCAGGGTCCCCAGGGCTGTGCGAACACCGGGGAGCTGTTTTTT

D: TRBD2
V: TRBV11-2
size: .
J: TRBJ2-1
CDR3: CASSLISVPSGSSYKEQFF
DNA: TGTGCCAGTAGCTTGATAAGTGTGCCTAGCGGGAGCTCCTACAAAGAGCAGTTCTTC

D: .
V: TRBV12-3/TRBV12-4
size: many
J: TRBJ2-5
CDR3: CASSPGEGGNEETQYF
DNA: TGTGCCAGCAGCCCCGGAGAGGGCGGGAATGAAGAGACCCAGTACTTC

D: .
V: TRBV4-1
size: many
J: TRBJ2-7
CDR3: CASSQAPDSRNPYEQYF
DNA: TGCGCCAGCAGCCAAGCCCCGGACAGCCGAAATCCCTACGAGCAGTACTTC

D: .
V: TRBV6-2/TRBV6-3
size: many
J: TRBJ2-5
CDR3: CASSYAGNTQYF
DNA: TGTGCCAGCAGTTACGCGGGAAACACCCAGTACTTC

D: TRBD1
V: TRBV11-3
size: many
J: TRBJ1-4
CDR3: CASCSGTGDEKLFF
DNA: TGTGCCAGTTGTTCCGGGACAGGGGATGAAAAACTGTTTTTT

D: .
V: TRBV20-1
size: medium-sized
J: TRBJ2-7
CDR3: CSVYPPGRSPSYEQYF
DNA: TGCAGTGTATACCCCCCGGGGAGGTCCCCCTCTTACGAGCAGTACTTC

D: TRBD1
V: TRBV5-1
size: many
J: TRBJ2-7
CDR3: CASSLNGQGPYEQYF
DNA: TGCGCCAGCAGCTTAAATGGACAGGGACCCTACGAGCAGTACTTC

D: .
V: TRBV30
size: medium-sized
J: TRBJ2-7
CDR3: CALDREQGEKQYF
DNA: TGTGCCCTGGATCGAGAGCAGGGAGAGAAGCAGTACTTC

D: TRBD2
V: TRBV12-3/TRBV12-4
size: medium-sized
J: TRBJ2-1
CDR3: CASSWGLAGLDEQFF
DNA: TGTGCCAGCAGTTGGGGCCTAGCGGGCCTCGATGAGCAGTTCTTC

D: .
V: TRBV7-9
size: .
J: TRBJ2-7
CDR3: CAIDLAEGSYEQYF
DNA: TGTGCCATCGATTTAGCAGAGGGCTCCTACGAGCAGTACTTC

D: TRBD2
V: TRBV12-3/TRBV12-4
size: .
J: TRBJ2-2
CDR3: CASSLTSGGWTNTGELFF
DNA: TGTGCCAGCAGTTTAACTAGCGGGGGTTGGACGAACACCGGGGAGCTGTTTTTT

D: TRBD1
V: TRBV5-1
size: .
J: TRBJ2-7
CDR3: CASSLALGQGSYEQYF
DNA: TGCGCCAGCAGCTTGGCCCTGGGACAGGGATCCTACGAGCAGTACTTC

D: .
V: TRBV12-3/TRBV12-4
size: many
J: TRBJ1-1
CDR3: CASIRGGPSTEAFF
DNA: TGTGCCAGCATCAGAGGAGGGCCAAGCACTGAAGCTTTCTTT

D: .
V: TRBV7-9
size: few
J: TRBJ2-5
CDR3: CASSWVSRETQYF
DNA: TGTGCCAGCAGCTGGGTCTCTCGGGAGACCCAGTACTTC

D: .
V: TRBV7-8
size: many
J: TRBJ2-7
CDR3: CASSLGFGSSYEQYF
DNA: TGTGCCAGCAGCTTAGGGTTCGGGAGCTCCTACGAGCAGTACTTC

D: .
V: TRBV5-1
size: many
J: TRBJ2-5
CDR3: CASSPGRPQETQYF
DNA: TGCGCCAGCAGCCCGGGACGGCCCCAAGAGACCCAGTACTTC

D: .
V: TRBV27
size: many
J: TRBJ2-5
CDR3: CASSRDSGETQYF
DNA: TGTGCCAGCTCCCGCGACAGCGGGGAGACCCAGTACTTC

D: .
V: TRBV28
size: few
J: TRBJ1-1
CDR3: CASQDGQPGEAFF
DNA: TGTGCCAGCCAAGACGGACAGCCAGGGGAAGCTTTCTTT

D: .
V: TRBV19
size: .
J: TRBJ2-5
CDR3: CASRCRLYQETQYF
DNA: TGTGCCAGTCGTTGCCGTTTGTACCAAGAGACCCAGTACTTC

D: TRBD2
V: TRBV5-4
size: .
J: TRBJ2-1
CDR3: CASSLGLRVAGGHQKHNEQFF
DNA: TGTGCCAGCAGCTTGGGTCTGAGGGTAGCGGGAGGGCACCAAAAACACAATGAGCAGTTCTTC

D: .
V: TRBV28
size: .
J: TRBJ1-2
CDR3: CASSLRGGRRGYTF
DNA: TGTGCCAGCAGTCTCCGGGGGGGAAGACGAGGCTACACCTTC

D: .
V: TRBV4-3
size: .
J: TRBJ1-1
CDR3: CASSQGIGTPEGVFF
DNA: TGCGCCAGCAGCCAAGGTATCGGGACACCCGAGGGGGTTTTCTTT

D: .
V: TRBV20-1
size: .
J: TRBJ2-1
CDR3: CSAEGRLRQFF
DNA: TGCAGTGCAGAGGGACGTCTGAGGCAGTTCTTC

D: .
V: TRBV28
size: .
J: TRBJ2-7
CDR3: CASSPPRSIYDQCF
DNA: TGTGCCAGCAGCCCCCCCCGCTCTATCTACGACCAGTGCTTC

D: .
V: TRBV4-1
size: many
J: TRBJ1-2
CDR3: CASSQLNKNYGYTF
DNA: TGCGCCAGCAGCCAGCTAAACAAGAACTATGGCTACACCTTC

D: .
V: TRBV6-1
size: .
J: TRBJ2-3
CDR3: CAGSAGATDTQYF
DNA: TGTGCCGGTTCGGCGGGGGCAACAGATACGCAGTATTTT

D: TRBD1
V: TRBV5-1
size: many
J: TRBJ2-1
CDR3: CASSLDRTGTAKEQFF
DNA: TGCGCCAGCAGCTTGGATAGGACAGGCACTGCCAAAGAGCAGTTCTTC

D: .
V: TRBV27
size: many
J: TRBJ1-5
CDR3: CASSLSAGHGDQPQHF
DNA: TGTGCCAGCAGTTTATCGGCGGGCCACGGGGACCAGCCCCAGCATTTT

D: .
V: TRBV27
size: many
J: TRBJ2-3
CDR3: CASPLQIGTDTQYF
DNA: TGTGCCAGCCCCCTTCAGATTGGCACAGATACGCAGTATTTT

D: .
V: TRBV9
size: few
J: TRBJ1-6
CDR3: CVSWGFNSPLHF
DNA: TGTGTCAGCTGGGGTTTCAATTCACCCCTCCACTTT

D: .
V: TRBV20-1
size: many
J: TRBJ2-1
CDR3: CSAIWASRGDEQFF
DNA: TGCAGTGCGATATGGGCTAGTCGGGGCGATGAGCAGTTCTTC

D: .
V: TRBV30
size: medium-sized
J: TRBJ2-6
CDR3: CAWSVGGTHSGANVLTF
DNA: TGTGCCTGGAGTGTAGGAGGCACCCACTCTGGGGCCAACGTCCTGACTTTC

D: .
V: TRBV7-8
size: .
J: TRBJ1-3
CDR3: CASSLDSSGNTIYF
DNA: TGTGCCAGCAGCTTAGACAGCTCTGGAAACACCATATATTTT